This T cell receptor beta chain was profiled in a study of CD8+ T cells in alopecia areata. Overall study: It was oral tofacitinib, at 5 to 10 mg twice daily, that treated patients received.

The study's findings and limits: Sharing of TCR sequences between patients (possibly for HLA-related reasons) was less clear than in mice.

V was pared by 5 bases and J by 6 bases, with 14 bases between. Per the germline V gene, CDR1 is MNHEY and CDR2 is SVGAGI. CDR3 length: 13 residues. Note on this clone: The antigen remains unidentified.

Following extraction, RNA underwent reverse transcription to cDNA, which served as the sequencing template. Using immunoSEQ multiplex PCR, the repertoire was profiled, and TCRdb retains in-frame clones only, with some absent. Of about 140,000 clones listed, about half are singletons. This sequence was found in a human donor with alopecia areata. J is TRBJ2-7 and V is TRBV6-5; D remains unclear. Sequenced here: CD4+ T cells sorted from blood, sampled at week 0. CDR3 nucleotide sequence: TGTGCCAGCAGTGAAGATTGGTCCCGCGAGCAGTACTTC. Translating it yields CASSEDWSREQYF.